The sequence of this TCR beta chain was determined in a study of Graves' ophthalmopathy and Graves' hyperthyroidism. About the research overall: Prior to any treatment, peripheral blood was collected at the time of initial diagnosis.

Whole-study results and caveats: Most thyroid clonotypes expanded beyond 0.001 frequency were also found in blood.

In its sample, this clonotype was seen a few times. Its cognate antigen is unknown. Moderate-to-severe activity, with CAS ≥3, NOSPECS ≥4 and duration under 3 months, characterized the donors with ophthalmopathy. Clinical symptoms, serum thyroxine, TRAb, thyroid ultrasound and orbital computed tomography were relied on for diagnosis. Amplifying from RNA transcripts, the study obtained TCR beta CDR3 regions. The authors performed first-round RT-PCR with HTBI primers and then a second-round multiplex PCR. TCRdb re-called the multiplex PCR reads with MiXCR, one entry per CDR3 protein. The sample consists of hundreds of thousands of distinct CDR3 sequences, about 40% of them appearing once. Sequencing was done on a sample of peripheral blood. The sequence came from an adult man with Graves' ophthalmopathy.

This CDR3 reads CASGLTPGTAYNSPLHF. DNA for the CDR3: TGTGCTAGTGGTTTGACCCCCGGGACAGCCTATAATTCACCCCTCCACTTT. The chain joins TRBV12-5 to TRBJ1-6; 7 positions agree with TRBD1. The CDR3 loop spans 17 amino acids. The V gene end was trimmed by 2 bases and the J gene end by 2 bases; junction bases not matched to a gene: 6. In germline, CDR1 is LGHNT, CDR2 FRNRAP.